The entry below gives a single T cell receptor (beta chain) sequence along with its context. This sample is drawn from a study of blood T cell repertoires in COVID-19. About the study: The study drew acute and convalescent COVID-19 samples from the United States, Italy and Spain. From T cells, B-cell-depleted T cells, or PBMCs came the material, which was cDNA or gDNA.

Authors' methods: Scientists estimated how many nucleated cells there were by amplifying reference gene primers. Libraries were prepared by immunoSEQ multiplex PCR; TCRdb keeps only in-frame clonotypes and omits some of them. D and trimming come from the DNA, and the V and J calls and clone size come from that table. The table records 200,000 to 300,000 clones, about nine tenths of them present only once. Trimming left V 7 bases short and J 8 bases short, with 14 bases between. Germline V lookup: CDR1 KGHDR, CDR2 SFDVKD. This CDR3 spans 13 amino acids. This TCR derives from a man aged 60-69 years who had recovered from COVID-19. The genes are TRBV24-1 and TRBJ2-1; D is possibly TRBD1 (5 bases). The specimen was peripheral blood. The CDR3 bases are TGTGCCACCAGGGGGCCCGGCGGCGATGAGCAGTTCTTC. This gives the protein CATRGPGGDEQFF.